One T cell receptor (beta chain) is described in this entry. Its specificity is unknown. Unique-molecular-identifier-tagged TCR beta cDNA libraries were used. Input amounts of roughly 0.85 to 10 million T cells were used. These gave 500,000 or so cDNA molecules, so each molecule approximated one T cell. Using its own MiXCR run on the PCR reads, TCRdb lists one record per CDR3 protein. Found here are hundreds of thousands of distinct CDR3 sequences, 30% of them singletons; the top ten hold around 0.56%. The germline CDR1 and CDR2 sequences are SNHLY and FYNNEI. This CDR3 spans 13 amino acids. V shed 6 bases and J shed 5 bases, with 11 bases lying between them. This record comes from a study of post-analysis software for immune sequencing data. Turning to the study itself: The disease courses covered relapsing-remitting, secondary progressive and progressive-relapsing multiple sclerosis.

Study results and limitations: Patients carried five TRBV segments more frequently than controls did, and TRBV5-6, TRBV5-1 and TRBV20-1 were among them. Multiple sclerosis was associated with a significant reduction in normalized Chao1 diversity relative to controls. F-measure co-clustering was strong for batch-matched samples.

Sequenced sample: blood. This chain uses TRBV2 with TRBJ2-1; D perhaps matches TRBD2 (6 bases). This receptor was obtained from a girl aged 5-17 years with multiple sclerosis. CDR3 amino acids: CASRADYNNEQFF. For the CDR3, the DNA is TGTGCCAGCAGGGCGGACTATAACAATGAGCAGTTCTTC.